Here is one TCR beta chain with its context. Authors' analysis steps: Counts of nucleated cells, estimated from reference gene primer amplification, were obtained. Measured with immunoSEQ multiplex PCR; TCRdb has only the in-frame clones, and not every one. Clone size and the V and J calls come from that table; the DNA yielded D and trimming. The sample holds over 200,000 clones, over 75% seen once. Looked up from germline, CDR1 is MNHEY and CDR2 is SVGAGI. Losses at the gene ends were 0 bases for V and 1 base for J; bases not matched to a gene: 1. This CDR3 region has 15 residues. The data stem from a study of blood T cell repertoires in COVID-19. Study-level information: Donors in the United States, Italy and Spain gave samples during acute or convalescent COVID-19. PBMCs, B-cell-depleted T cells, or T cells were the source of the cDNA or gDNA that made up the material.

The chain employs TRBV6-5 and TRBJ2-7; TRBD1 matches at 9 bases. Source material: peripheral blood. The TCR sequence derives from a man aged 35 to 55 with active or convalescent COVID-19. The CDR3 sequence is CASSYSGTGSYEQYF. The DNA of the CDR3 is TGTGCCAGCAGTTACTCGGGGACAGGGTCCTACGAGCAGTACTTC.